This T cell receptor (beta chain) is from a study of CD8 T cells in Susac syndrome. Trimming removed 0 bases from V and 7 bases from J, with 16 bases in between. CDR3 size: 15 residues. Looked up from germline, CDR1 is SQVTM and CDR2 is ANQGSEA. The RNA, roughly 0.45 to 1 ug, was put through reverse transcription using random hexamers. From the immunoSEQ multiplex PCR reads, TCRdb called clonotypes with MiXCR, one entry per CDR3 protein. Of approximately 300,000 distinct CDR3 sequences listed, 65% to 90% are singletons. The TCR originated in a human donor with multiple sclerosis. The sample consisted of CD8+ T cells from PBMCs. This chain joins TRBV29-1 and TRBJ2-1; tentatively, D is TRBD1 (6 bases). DNA of the CDR3: TGCAGCGTTGAAGAATGGGACATTGGTACGAATGAGCAGTTCTTC. Its protein product is CSVEEWDIGTNEQFF.